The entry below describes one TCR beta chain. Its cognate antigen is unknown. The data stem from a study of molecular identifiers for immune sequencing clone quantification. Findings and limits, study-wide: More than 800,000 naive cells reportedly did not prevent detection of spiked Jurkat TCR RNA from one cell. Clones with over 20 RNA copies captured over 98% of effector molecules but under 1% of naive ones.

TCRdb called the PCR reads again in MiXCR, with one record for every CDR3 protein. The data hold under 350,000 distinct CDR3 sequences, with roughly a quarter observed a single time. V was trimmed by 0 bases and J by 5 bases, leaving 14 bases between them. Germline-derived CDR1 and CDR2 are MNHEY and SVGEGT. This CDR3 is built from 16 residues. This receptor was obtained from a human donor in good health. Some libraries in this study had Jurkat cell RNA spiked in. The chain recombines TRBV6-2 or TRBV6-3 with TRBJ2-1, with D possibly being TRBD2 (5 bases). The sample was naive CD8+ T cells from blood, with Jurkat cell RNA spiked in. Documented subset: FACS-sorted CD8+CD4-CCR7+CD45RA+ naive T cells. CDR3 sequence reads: CASSYSRGLPDNEQFF. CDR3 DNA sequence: TGTGCCAGCAGTTACTCGCGAGGGTTACCCGACAATGAGCAGTTCTTC.